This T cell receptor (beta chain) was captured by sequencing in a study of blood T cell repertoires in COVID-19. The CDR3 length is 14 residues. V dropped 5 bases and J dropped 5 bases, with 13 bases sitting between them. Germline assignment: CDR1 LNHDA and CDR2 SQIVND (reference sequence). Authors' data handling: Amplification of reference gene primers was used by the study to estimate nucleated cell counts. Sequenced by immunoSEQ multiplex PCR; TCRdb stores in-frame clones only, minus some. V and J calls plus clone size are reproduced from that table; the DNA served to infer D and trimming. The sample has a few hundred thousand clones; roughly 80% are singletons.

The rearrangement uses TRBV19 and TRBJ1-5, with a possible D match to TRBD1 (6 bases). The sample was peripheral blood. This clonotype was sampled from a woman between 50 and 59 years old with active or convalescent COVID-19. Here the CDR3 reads CASSHRDTDQPQHF. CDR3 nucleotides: TGTGCCAGTAGTCACCGGGACACCGATCAGCCCCAGCATTTT. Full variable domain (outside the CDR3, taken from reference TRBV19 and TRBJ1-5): DGGITQSPKYLFRKEGQNVTLSCEQNLNHDAMYWYRQDPGQGLRLIYYSQIVNDFQKGDIAEGYSVSREKKESFPLTVTSAQKNPTAFYLCASSHRDTDQPQHFGDGTRLSIL.